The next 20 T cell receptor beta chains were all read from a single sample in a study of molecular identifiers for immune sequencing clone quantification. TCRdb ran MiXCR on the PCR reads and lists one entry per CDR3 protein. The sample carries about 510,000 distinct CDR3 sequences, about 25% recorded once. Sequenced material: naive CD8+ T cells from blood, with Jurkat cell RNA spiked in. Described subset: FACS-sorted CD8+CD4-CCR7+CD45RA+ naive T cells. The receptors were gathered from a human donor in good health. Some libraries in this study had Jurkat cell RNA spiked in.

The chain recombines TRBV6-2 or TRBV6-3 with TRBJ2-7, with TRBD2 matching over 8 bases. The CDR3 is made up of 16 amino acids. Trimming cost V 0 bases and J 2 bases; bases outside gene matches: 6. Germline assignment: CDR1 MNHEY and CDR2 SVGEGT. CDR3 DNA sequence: TGTGCCAGCAGTTACTCGCCGGGACTAGGGACCTACGAGCAGTACTTC. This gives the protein CASSYSPGLGTYEQYF.

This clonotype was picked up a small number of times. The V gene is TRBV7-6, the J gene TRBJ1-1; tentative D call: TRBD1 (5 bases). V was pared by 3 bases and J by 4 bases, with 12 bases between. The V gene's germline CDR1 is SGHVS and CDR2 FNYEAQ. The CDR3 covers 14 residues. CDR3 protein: CASSFSVGGTEAFF. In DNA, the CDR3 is TGTGCCAGCAGCTTTTCGGTGGGGGGCACTGAAGCTTTCTTT.

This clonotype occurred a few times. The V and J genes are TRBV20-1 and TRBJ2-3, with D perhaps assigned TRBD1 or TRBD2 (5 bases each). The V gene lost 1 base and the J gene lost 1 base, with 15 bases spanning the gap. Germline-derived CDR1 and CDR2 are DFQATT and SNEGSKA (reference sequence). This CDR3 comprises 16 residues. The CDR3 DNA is TGCAGTGCTAGAGTCCGGGACGGAAAACGCACAGATACGCAGTATTTT. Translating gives CSARVRDGKRTDTQYF.

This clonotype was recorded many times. The CDR3 loop is CASSLGGLQPQHF. CDR3 DNA: TGTGCCAGCAGCTTGGGAGGGCTGCAGCCCCAGCATTTT. The V gene is TRBV5-5, the J gene TRBJ1-5; D unclear. The germline CDR1 and CDR2 sequences are SGHKS and YYEKEE (reference sequence). V was clipped by 0 bases and J by 7 bases, with 8 bases between them. The CDR3 runs 13 residues.

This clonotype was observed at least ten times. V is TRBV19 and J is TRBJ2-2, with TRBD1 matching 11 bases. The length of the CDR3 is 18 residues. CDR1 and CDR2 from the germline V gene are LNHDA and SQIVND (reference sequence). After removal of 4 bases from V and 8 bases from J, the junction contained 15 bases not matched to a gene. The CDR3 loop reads CASSTGQGAFLLRGELFF. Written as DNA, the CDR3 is TGTGCCAGTAGTACTGGACAGGGGGCTTTTCTCTTACGAGGGGAGCTGTTTTTT.

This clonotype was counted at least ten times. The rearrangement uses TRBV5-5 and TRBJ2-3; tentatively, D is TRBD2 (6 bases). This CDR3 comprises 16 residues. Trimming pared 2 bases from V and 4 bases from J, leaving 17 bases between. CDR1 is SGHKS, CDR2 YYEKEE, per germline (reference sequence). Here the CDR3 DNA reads TGTGCCAGCAGCTTCTACATAGCGGAGCCGGCAGATACGCAGTATTTT. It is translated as CASSFYIAEPADTQYF.

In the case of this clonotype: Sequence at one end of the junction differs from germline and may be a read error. The CDR3 loop is CVSSYPPKTDYGYTF. CDR3 DNA: TGTGTCAGCAGTTATCCCCCAAAAACCGACTATGGCTACACCTTC. V gene TRBV28 combines with J gene TRBJ1-2; D gene uncertain. The CDR3 is made up of 15 amino acids. Germline V gives CDR1 MDHEN, CDR2 SYDVKM.

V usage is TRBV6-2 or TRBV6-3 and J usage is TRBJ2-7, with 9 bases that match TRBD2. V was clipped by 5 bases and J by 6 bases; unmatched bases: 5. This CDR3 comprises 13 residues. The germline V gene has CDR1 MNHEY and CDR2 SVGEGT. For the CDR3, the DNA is TGTGCCAGCAGTCCGGGACTAGCTGCCGAGCAGTACTTC. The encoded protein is CASSPGLAAEQYF.

For the CDR3, the DNA is TGTGCCAGCAGTTTCGGGACAGGTACAAGCTATGGCTACACCTTC. It yields the protein CASSFGTGTSYGYTF. The rearrangement links TRBV27 to TRBJ1-2, with 8 bases that match TRBD1. V lost 3 bases and J lost 4; bases outside the gene matches: 7. The germline CDR1 and CDR2 sequences are MNHEY and SMNVEV (reference sequence). There are 15 residues in the CDR3.

CDR3 sequence reads: CASSWTSGGQNLNNEQFF. Written as DNA, the CDR3 is TGTGCCAGCAGTTGGACTAGCGGGGGTCAAAATCTCAACAATGAGCAGTTCTTC. The chain carries TRBV12-3 or TRBV12-4 and TRBJ2-1, with 13 bases that match TRBD2. This CDR3 contains 18 residues. V trimming: 4 bases; J trimming: 5 bases; junction bases outside the gene matches: 11.

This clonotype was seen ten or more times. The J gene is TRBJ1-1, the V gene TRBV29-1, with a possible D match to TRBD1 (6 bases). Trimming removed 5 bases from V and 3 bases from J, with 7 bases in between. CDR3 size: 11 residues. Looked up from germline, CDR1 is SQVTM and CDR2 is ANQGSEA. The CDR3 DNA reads TGCAGCGTTTACAGGGACACTGAAGCTTTCTTT. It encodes CSVYRDTEAFF.

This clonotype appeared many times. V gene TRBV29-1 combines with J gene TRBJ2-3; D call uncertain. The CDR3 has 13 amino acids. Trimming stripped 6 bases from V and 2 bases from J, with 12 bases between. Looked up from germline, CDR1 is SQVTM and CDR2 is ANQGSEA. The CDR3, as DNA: TGCAGCGTGTTAGGAGAAACCACAGATACGCAGTATTTT. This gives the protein CSVLGETTDTQYF.

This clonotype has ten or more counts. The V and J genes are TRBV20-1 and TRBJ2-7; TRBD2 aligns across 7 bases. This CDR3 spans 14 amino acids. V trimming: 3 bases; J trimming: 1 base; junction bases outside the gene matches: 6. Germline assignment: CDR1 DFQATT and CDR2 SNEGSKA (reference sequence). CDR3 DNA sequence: TGCAGTGCTAGGTTTCTAGCGGAATCCTACGAGCAGTACTTC. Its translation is CSARFLAESYEQYF.

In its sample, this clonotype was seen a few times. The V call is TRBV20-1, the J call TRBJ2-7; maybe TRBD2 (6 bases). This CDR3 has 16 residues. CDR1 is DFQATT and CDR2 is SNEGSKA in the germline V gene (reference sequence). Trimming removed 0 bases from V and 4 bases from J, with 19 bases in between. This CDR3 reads CSARDWDSGVGYEQYF. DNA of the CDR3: TGCAGTGCTAGAGATTGGGACTCTGGGGTTGGGTACGAGCAGTACTTC.

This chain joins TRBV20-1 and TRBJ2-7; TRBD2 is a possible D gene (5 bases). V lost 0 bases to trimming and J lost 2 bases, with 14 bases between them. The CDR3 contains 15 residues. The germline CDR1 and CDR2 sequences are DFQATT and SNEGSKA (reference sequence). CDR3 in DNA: TGCAGTGCTAGAGATCAAACCGGGGTAACCTACGAGCAGTACTTC. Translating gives CSARDQTGVTYEQYF.

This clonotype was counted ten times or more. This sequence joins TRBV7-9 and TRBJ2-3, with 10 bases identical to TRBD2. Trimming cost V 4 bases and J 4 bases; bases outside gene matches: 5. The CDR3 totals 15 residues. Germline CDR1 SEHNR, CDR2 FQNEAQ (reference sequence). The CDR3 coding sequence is TGTGCCAGCAGCTATCTAGCGGGAGTTGCAGATACGCAGTATTTT. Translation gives CASSYLAGVADTQYF.

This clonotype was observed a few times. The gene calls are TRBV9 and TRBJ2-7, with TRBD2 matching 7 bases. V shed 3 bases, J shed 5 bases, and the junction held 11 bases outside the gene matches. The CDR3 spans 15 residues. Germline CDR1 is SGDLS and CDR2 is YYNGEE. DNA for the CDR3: TGTGCCAGCAGCGAGACCGGGACCGCGGGGGACGAGCAGTACTTC. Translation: CASSETGTAGDEQYF.

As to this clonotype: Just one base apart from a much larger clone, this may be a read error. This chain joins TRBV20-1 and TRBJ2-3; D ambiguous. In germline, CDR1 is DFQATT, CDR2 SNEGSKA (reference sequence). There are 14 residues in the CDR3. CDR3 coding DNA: TGCAGTGCTAGAGATGAAGGGCTTTTAGATACGCAGTGTTTT. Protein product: CSARDEGLLDTQCF.

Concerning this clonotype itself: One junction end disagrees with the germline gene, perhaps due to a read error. CDR3: CASSPRDRAYERYF. The CDR3 DNA is TGTGCCAGCAGCCCTCGGGACAGAGCCTACGAGCGGTACTTC. The chain recombines TRBV7-9 with TRBJ2-7, with TRBD1 matching over 7 bases. Germline V gene lookup returns CDR1 SEHNR and CDR2 FQNEAQ (reference sequence). The CDR3 covers 14 residues.

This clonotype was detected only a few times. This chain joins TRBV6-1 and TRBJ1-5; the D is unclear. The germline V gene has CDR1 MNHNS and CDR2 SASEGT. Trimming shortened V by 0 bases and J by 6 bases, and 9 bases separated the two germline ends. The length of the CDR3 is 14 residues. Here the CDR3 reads CASSEAVGFQPQHF. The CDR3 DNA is TGTGCCAGCAGTGAAGCGGTGGGGTTTCAGCCCCAGCATTTT.